This TCR beta chain was identified in a study of Graves' ophthalmopathy and Graves' hyperthyroidism. Study overall: Stable hyperthyroidism denotes an absence of ophthalmopathy throughout 18 months of follow-up.

Remarks on this clonotype: Its cognate antigen is unknown.

Study-level findings and limits: Blood samples also showed most expanded thyroid clonotypes exceeding 0.001 frequency.

RNA transcripts yielded amplified TCR beta CDR3 regions. Second-round multiplex PCR followed a first-round RT-PCR using HTBI primers. TCRdb ran MiXCR on the multiplex PCR reads and lists one entry per CDR3 protein. This repertoire shows some 1.1 million distinct CDR3 sequences, less than 45% found once; its top ten account for 11%. Germline values: CDR1 SGHTA, CDR2 FQGNSA. V lost 1 base and J lost 1; bases outside the gene matches: 13. The CDR3 covers 18 residues. The sequenced material came from peripheral blood or thyroid tissue (not recorded which). This receptor was identified in an adult man with Graves' hyperthyroidism. The chain employs TRBV7-2 and TRBJ2-7; 7 nucleotides agree with TRBD1. CDR3 loop: CASSLDSFFLTGSYEQYF. The CDR3 nucleotides read TGTGCCAGCAGCTTAGACTCCTTCTTCTTGACAGGGTCCTACGAGCAGTACTTC.